This TCR beta chain was sequenced for a study of graft-versus-host responses after intestinal transplantation. Overall study: Transplants given to recipients were multivisceral, liver-intestinal, or isolated intestinal. Recipients uniformly received anti-thymocyte globulin induction, followed by tacrolimus and steroids for three to four years.

This table comes from immunoSEQ multiplex PCR, and its TCRdb copy is limited to in-frame clones, with some not included. The data show about 120,000 clones, with approximately 96% seen just once and more than 3% held by the top ten. Details on this clone: What it binds is unknown.

The CDR3 spans 19 residues. CDR1 and CDR2 from the germline V gene are SGHAT and FQNNGV. Trimming took off 2 bases at V and 0 bases at J, with 23 bases between the two ends. General study points: Analysis identified GvH clones in recipient marrow, with some appearing first in ileum or blood. Researchers found peak circulating GvH clone levels linked to early post-transplant HvG declines.

The rearrangement joins TRBV11-2 to TRBJ2-7; D gene ambiguous. The receptor's source is a human donor who received an intestinal transplant. The sequencing used unstimulated CD8+ T cells sorted from spleen or lymph node cells, collected before intestinal transplant. As DNA, the CDR3 is TGTGCCAGCAGCTTATTCGCGTCCTTCACCAAGCTTTACTCCTACGAGCAGTACTTC. This gives the protein CASSLFASFTKLYSYEQYF.